This T cell receptor (beta chain) was documented in a study of blood T cell repertoires in COVID-19. TCRdb's copy holds only in-frame clones and misses some; the assay was immunoSEQ multiplex PCR. The sample has around 260,000 clones, about 87% seen once. This CDR3 has 14 residues. CDR1 and CDR2 (germline): LGHNA, YNFKEQ. V gave up 2 bases and J gave up 2 bases, with 8 bases separating them. Specimen: peripheral blood. The V and J genes are TRBV4-2 and TRBJ2-3, with unresolved D. The clonotype originates from a man aged 55 to 69 who had recovered from COVID-19. The chain's CDR3 is CASSQTDSTDTQYF. The CDR3 DNA reads as TGTGCCAGCAGCCAAACTGACTCCACAGATACGCAGTATTTT.